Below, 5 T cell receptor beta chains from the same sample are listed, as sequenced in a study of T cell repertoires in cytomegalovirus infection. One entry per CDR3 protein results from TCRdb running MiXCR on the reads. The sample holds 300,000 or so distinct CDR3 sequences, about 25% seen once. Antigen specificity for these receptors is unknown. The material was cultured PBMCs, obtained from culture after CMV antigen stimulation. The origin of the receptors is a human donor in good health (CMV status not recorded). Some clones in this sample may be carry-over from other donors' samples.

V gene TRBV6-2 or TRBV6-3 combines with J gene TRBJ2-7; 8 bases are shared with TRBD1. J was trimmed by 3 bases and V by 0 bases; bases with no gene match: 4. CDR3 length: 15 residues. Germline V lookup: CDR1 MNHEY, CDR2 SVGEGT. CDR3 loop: CASSYSTGTGYEQYF. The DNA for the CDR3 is TGTGCCAGCAGTTACTCTACCGGGACAGGCTACGAGCAGTACTTC.

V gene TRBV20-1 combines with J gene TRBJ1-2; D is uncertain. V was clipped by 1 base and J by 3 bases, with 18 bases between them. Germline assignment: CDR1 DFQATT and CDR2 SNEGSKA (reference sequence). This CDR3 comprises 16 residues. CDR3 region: CSARGGRSTLYYGYTF. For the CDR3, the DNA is TGCAGTGCTAGAGGAGGGCGTTCCACTCTTTACTATGGCTACACCTTC.

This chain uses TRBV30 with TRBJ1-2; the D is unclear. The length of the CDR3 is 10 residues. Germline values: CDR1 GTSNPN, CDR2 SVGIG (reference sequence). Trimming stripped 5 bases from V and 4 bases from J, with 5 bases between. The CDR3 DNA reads TGTGCCTGGGGATCCTATGGCTACACCTTC. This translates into CAWGSYGYTF.

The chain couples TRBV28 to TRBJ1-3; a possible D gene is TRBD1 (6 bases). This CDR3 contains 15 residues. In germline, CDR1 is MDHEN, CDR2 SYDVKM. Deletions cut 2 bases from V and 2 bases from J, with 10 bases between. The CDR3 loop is CASSLKGTPGNTIYF. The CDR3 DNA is TGTGCCAGCAGTTTAAAGGGGACACCTGGAAACACCATATATTTT.

CDR3 in amino acids: CASSQPTSGRPNEQFF. The CDR3 DNA is TGCGCCAGCAGCCAACCCACTAGCGGGAGACCCAATGAGCAGTTCTTC. The J gene is TRBJ2-1, the V gene TRBV4-3, with 11 bases lining up with TRBD2. V lost 2 bases and J lost 6; bases outside the gene matches: 6. This CDR3 is built from 16 residues. Germline CDR1 and CDR2: LGHNA and YSLEER.